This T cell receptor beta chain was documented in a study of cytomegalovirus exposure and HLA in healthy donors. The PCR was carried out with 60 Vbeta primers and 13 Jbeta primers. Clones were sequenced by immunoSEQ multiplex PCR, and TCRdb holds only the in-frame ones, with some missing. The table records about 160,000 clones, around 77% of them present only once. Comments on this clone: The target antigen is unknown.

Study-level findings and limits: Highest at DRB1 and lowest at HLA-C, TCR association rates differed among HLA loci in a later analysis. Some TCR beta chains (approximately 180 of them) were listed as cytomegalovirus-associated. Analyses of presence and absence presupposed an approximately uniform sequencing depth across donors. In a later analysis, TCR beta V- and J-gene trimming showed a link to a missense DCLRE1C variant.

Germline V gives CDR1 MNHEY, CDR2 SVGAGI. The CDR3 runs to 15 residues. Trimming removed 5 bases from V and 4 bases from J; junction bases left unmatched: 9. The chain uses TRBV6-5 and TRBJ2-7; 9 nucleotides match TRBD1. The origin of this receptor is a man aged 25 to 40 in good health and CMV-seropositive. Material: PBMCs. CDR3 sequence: CASSTPGQGLYEQYF. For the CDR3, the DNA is TGTGCCAGCAGTACCCCGGGACAGGGTTTATACGAGCAGTACTTC.